A single sample is the source of the 11 T cell receptor beta chains below, sequenced in a study of blood T cell repertoires in COVID-19. Assay used: immunoSEQ multiplex PCR; TCRdb lists only in-frame clones, some missing. Among some 200,000 clones listed, 84% were seen once. The sequencing input was peripheral blood. These receptor sequences come from a woman in her thirties or forties who had recovered from COVID-19.

The chain carries TRBV11-2 and TRBJ2-2; TRBD1 matches at 9 bases. CDR3 length: 16 residues. With V trimmed by 5 bases and J by 2 bases, 6 bases remained unmatched. In germline, CDR1 is SGHAT, CDR2 FQNNGV. This chain's CDR3 is CASSPRTGANTGELFF. CDR3 DNA sequence: TGTGCCAGCAGCCCCCGGACAGGGGCAAACACCGGGGAGCTGTTTTTT.

This rearrangement joins TRBV9 to TRBJ1-2; 7 positions agree with TRBD1. The ends lost 3 bases at V and 8 bases at J; junction bases unmatched: 7. This CDR3 is 13 amino acids long. In germline, CDR1 is SGDLS, CDR2 YYNGEE. Here the CDR3 DNA reads TGTGCCAGCAGCGAGACAGGGATGAGAGGCTACACCTTC. Translation gives CASSETGMRGYTF.

The chain employs TRBV6-5 and TRBJ1-2, with TRBD1 matching over 8 bases. The germline gives CDR1 MNHEY, CDR2 SVGAGI. The CDR3 is 14 residues long. V lost 6 bases, J lost 5 bases, and 8 bases stayed unmatched. The CDR3 sequence: CASSPGQEGYGYTF. CDR3 DNA: TGTGCCAGCAGCCCGGGACAGGAAGGTTATGGCTACACCTTC.

This clone was detected only a few times. This chain joins TRBV10-3 and TRBJ1-2; D possibly corresponds to TRBD1 (6 bases). V lost 0 bases to trimming and J lost 2 bases, with 13 bases between them. Germline assignment: CDR1 ENHRY and CDR2 SYGVKD. The length of the CDR3 is 16 residues. Written as DNA, the CDR3 is TGTGCCATCAGTGAGTCGGCGGACAGTGAAAACTATGGCTACACCTTC. Translation: CAISESADSENYGYTF.

The gene calls are TRBV2 and TRBJ2-7; 9 nucleotides match TRBD1. The CDR3 runs 13 residues. CDR1 and CDR2 (germline): SNHLY, FYNNEI. The trim removed 5 bases at V and 4 bases at J, leaving 3 bases unmatched. CDR3 loop: CASSRTGVYEQYF. CDR3 DNA sequence: TGTGCCAGCAGTCGGACAGGGGTTTACGAGCAGTACTTC.

The rearrangement joins TRBV29-1 to TRBJ1-2; D ambiguous. Germline V gives CDR1 SQVTM, CDR2 ANQGSEA. The CDR3 length is 12 residues. V was trimmed by 7 bases and J by 1 base, leaving 10 bases between them. CDR3 loop: CSASQNNYGYTF. CDR3 sequence (DNA): TGCAGCGCCTCTCAGAATAACTATGGCTACACCTTC.

V usage is TRBV28 and J usage is TRBJ2-5, with D perhaps matching TRBD1 (5 bases). Trimming pared 2 bases from V and 4 bases from J, leaving 8 bases between. The CDR3 has 13 amino acids. The germline gives CDR1 MDHEN, CDR2 SYDVKM. The DNA for the CDR3 is TGTGCCAGCAGTTTAATCAGGGCAGAGACCCAGTACTTC. Amino acid sequence: CASSLIRAETQYF.

The chain combines TRBV18 with TRBJ1-4; 7 bases line up with TRBD1. CDR1 is KGHSH and CDR2 is LQKENI in the germline V gene. V shed 3 bases and J 3 bases; nucleotides not matched to a gene: 1. CDR3 size: 14 residues. In DNA, the CDR3 is TGTGCCAGCTCACCCGGGACAGCTAATGAAAAACTGTTTTTT. Residues: CASSPGTANEKLFF.

The chain joins TRBV18 to TRBJ2-6; 9 positions match TRBD1. CDR1 and CDR2 (germline): KGHSH, LQKENI. The J segment lost 4 bases and the V segment lost 3 bases, leaving 16 bases of the junction unmatched. The CDR3 extends over 20 amino acids. CDR3 sequence (DNA): TGTGCCAGCTCACCTCGGACAGGGGCGAGACCTCAGGGGGGGGCCAACGTCCTGACTTTC. Its protein is CASSPRTGARPQGGANVLTF. Full variable domain (rest looked up from reference TRBV18 and TRBJ2-6): NAGVMQNPRHLVRRRGQEARLRCSPMKGHSHVYWYRQLPEEGLKFMVYLQKENIIDESGMPKERFSAEFPKEGPSILRIQQVVRGDSAAYFCASSPRTGARPQGGANVLTFGAGSRLTVL.

This chain joins TRBV15 and TRBJ2-7; the D is unclear. This CDR3 has 14 amino acids. Trimming took 0 bases from V and 3 from J, leaving 9 bases between them. CDR1 and CDR2 from the germline V gene are LNHNV and YYDKDF (reference sequence). The CDR3 region has the DNA TGTGCCACCAGCAGAGATCTGGCAGACTACGAGCAGTACTTC. Translating gives CATSRDLADYEQYF.

The chain is built from TRBV6-6 and TRBJ1-5; unclear D gene. V dropped 0 bases and J dropped 6 bases, with 12 bases sitting between them. Germline CDR1 MNHNY, CDR2 SVGAGI (reference sequence). This CDR3 has 15 amino acids. The CDR3 region has the DNA TGTGCCAGCAGTTACTCGATGGACGAGGGTCAGCCCCAGCATTTT. Translating it yields CASSYSMDEGQPQHF.